The entry below describes one T cell receptor beta chain. It has no known antigen specificity. Qualities for individual bases were not recorded, and no much larger clone is one base off. This sample is part of a study of T cell changes during pregnancy in multiple sclerosis (dated by TCRdb to about 2019). About the study as a whole: Changes in the T cell repertoire over the course of pregnancy were examined in this study in women with multiple sclerosis.

To prepare the library, the immunoSEQ multiplex PCR assay was applied. This immuneACCESS table, as held by TCRdb, lists in-frame sequences with V and J called but not all clones. Of the missing ones, under half trace to an unresolved V gene in checked studies; the others have no known cause. This sample is represented by around 73,000 clones; 92% of them were singletons. In total, the top ten clones hold 2.8% of the sample. The CDR3 holds 15 amino acids from the cysteine to the phenylalanine. Solely the CDR3 DNA is kept, with 45 bases framed from the first base. V loses 3 bases, J loses 4 bases, and the germline ends lie 16 bases apart. Per the germline V gene (reference sequence), SGHKS is the CDR1 and YYEKEE is the CDR2.

The chain is assembled from TRBV5-5 and TRBJ1-2, with the D gene call left open. The starting material was peripheral blood, obtained in the third trimester of pregnancy. This clonotype was obtained from a female donor in good health, enrolled as a control in a pregnancy study. For the CDR3, the sequence is CASSSSSDLLYGYTF. The sequenced DNA is TGTGCCAGCAGCTCCTCTAGCGATCTTCTCTATGGCTACACCTTC.